Shown below are 27 T cell receptor beta chains from a single sample sequenced in a study of blood T cells in healthy people across ages. A second PCR of 7 to 11 cycles used a sample-barcoded 5' primer and a J-beta primer mix. From the 5' RACE reads, TCRdb called clonotypes with MiXCR, one entry per CDR3 protein. This repertoire shows 1 million or so distinct CDR3 sequences, approximately 25% found once; its top ten account for approximately 0.75%. A further study also used this sample, focusing on T cells of mothers and their children.

Sequenced sample: blood. The receptors were gathered from a girl under 10 years old in good health.

The chain couples TRBV15 to TRBJ2-5; D might be TRBD1 or TRBD2, each matching 6 bases. The germline gives CDR1 LNHNV, CDR2 YYDKDF (reference sequence). Trimming left V 4 bases short and J 5 bases short, with 11 bases between. This CDR3 has 13 residues. In DNA, the CDR3 is TGTGCCACCAGCATCACAGGGAGGGAGACCCAGTACTTC. Protein sequence: CATSITGRETQYF.

This chain links TRBV13 with TRBJ2-4; D gene ambiguous. CDR1 is PRHDT and CDR2 is FYEKMQ in the germline V gene (reference sequence). V lost 5 bases to trimming and J lost 0 bases, with 11 bases between them. The CDR3 extends over 15 amino acids. Here the CDR3 DNA reads TGTGCCAGCAGCCCCCTTGGGGAAGCCAAAAACATTCAGTACTTC. Its translation is CASSPLGEAKNIQYF.

The chain carries TRBV3-1 and TRBJ2-5; no firm D call. Near its end, the DNA agrees better with TRBJ2-1, so the J call may be wrong. Germline CDR1 is LGHDT and CDR2 is YNNKEL (reference sequence). The CDR3 extends over 19 amino acids. Written as DNA, the CDR3 is TGTGCCAGCAGCCAAGACCCTCCAACTGGGCGGATTCCCCACAATGAGCAGTTCTTC. It is translated as CASSQDPPTGRIPHNEQFF.

The chain carries TRBV12-3 or TRBV12-4 and TRBJ2-1; the D is unclear. With 6 bases removed from V and 1 base from J, the gap between germline ends came to 10 bases. The CDR3 spans 14 residues. DNA of the CDR3: TGTGCCAGCAGCCCAATCTCTTCCTACAATGAGCAGTTCTTC. Translating gives CASSPISSYNEQFF.

The chain uses TRBV2 and TRBJ1-2; 10 bases line up with TRBD1. J gave up 4 bases and V 7 bases, and 9 bases lay outside the gene matches. Germline V lookup: CDR1 SNHLY, CDR2 FYNNEI. This CDR3 spans 15 amino acids. CDR3 sequence reads: CASTGTGDIFYGYTF. The CDR3 coding sequence is TGTGCCAGCACCGGGACAGGGGACATATTCTATGGCTACACCTTC. The whole variable domain, remainder taken from reference TRBV2 and TRBJ1-2, is EPEVTQTPSHQVTQMGQEVILRCVPISNHLYFYWYRQILGQKVEFLVSFYNNEISEKSEIFDDQFSVERPDGSNFTLKIRSTKLEDSAMYFCASTGTGDIFYGYTFGSGTRLTVV.

This clonotype was seen a few times. CDR3 nucleotide sequence: TGCAGTGCTCCTCTTCCCGGGAGATCCGAGCAGTACTTC. Translating it yields CSAPLPGRSEQYF. The chain uses TRBV20-1 and TRBJ2-7; possibly TRBD2 for D (6 bases). V lost 5 bases and J 6 bases, leaving 17 bases between the germline ends. The CDR3 consists of 13 residues. The V gene's germline CDR1 is DFQATT and CDR2 SNEGSKA (reference sequence).

This clonotype was counted between two and nine times. V and J are TRBV7-8 and TRBJ2-7; 11 bases fit TRBD2. The CDR3 sequence is 18 residues long. V was clipped by 2 bases and J by 1 base; unmatched bases: 10. CDR1 is SGHVS, CDR2 FQNEAQ, per germline. The CDR3 nucleotides read TGTGCCAGCAGCTTAACCGGGACTAGCGGCGGGAGATCCTACGAGCAGTACTTC. Its protein is CASSLTGTSGGRSYEQYF. The full variable domain, completed using reference TRBV7-8 and TRBJ2-7, is GAGVSQSPRYKVAKRGQDVALRCDPISGHVSLFWYQQALGQGPEFLTYFQNEAQLDKSGLPSDRFFAERPEGSVSTLKIQRTQQEDSAVYLCASSLTGTSGGRSYEQYFGPGTRLTVT.

In this sample, this clonotype turned up a few times. Sequence at one end of the junction differs from germline and may be a read error. The chain links TRBV7-9 to TRBJ1-1; TRBD1 might be the D (5 bases). This CDR3 has 13 residues. CDR1 is SEHNR and CDR2 is FQNEAQ in the germline V gene (reference sequence). CDR3 residues: CASSHRDGIYWSF. CDR3 DNA sequence: TGTGCCAGCAGCCACCGGGACGGCATATACTGGAGCTTT.

The rearrangement links TRBV19 to TRBJ1-1; D remains unclear. The germline V and J ends were trimmed by 0 bases and 3 bases, with 11 bases remaining between them. The CDR3 has 15 amino acids. The germline gives CDR1 LNHDA, CDR2 SQIVND (reference sequence). The CDR3 loop reads CASSIDAGSDTEAFF. CDR3 in DNA: TGTGCCAGTAGTATAGATGCAGGTTCGGACACTGAAGCTTTCTTT.

V usage is TRBV4-1 and J usage is TRBJ2-5; 10 nucleotides align to TRBD2. The J call could be wrong; TRBJ2-1 is a better fit for the DNA end. Germline-derived CDR1 and CDR2 are MGHRA and YSYEKL. The CDR3 spans 15 residues. The CDR3 DNA reads as TGCGCCAGCAGCCACGGACTAGCGGTCCTCAATGAGCAGTTCTTC. Translating it yields CASSHGLAVLNEQFF.

This clonotype came up a few times. This chain joins TRBV12-3 or TRBV12-4 and TRBJ2-2, with D possibly matching TRBD1 (6 bases). V gave up 5 bases and J gave up 5 bases, with 15 bases separating them. This CDR3 has 15 amino acids. CDR3 sequence reads: CASSLLDSWTGELFF. CDR3 bases: TGTGCCAGCAGTCTCCTGGACAGTTGGACCGGGGAGCTGTTTTTT.

This clonotype has more than one count but fewer than ten. CDR3 in DNA: TGTGCCAGCAGCGTACGCGGGGGTAGGACAGATACGCAGTATTTT. It encodes CASSVRGGRTDTQYF. The chain has TRBV9 and TRBJ2-3, with 7 bases aligning to TRBD2. With 1 base clipped from V and 3 bases from J, the junction kept 5 bases outside the gene matches. CDR3 length equals 15 residues. From germline, CDR1 is SGDLS and CDR2 YYNGEE.

The chain is built from TRBV2 and TRBJ2-7; D is uncertain. V shed 6 bases and J shed 6 bases, with 15 bases lying between them. The CDR3 runs to 13 residues. Germline values: CDR1 SNHLY, CDR2 FYNNEI. The CDR3 sequence is CASRINLMGEQYF. The CDR3 DNA reads TGTGCCAGCAGAATTAATCTGATGGGCGAGCAGTACTTC.

This sequence joins TRBV7-8 and TRBJ1-4; D gene ambiguous. CDR3 length equals 14 residues. Between the trimmed V and J ends, which lost 5 bases and 8 bases, there was a span of 15 bases. The V gene's germline CDR1 is SGHVS and CDR2 FQNEAQ. CDR3: CASSPGHYEEKLFF. The DNA for the CDR3 is TGTGCCAGCAGCCCTGGGCACTATGAGGAAAAACTGTTTTTT.

The rearrangement joins TRBV3-1 to TRBJ2-4, with no clear D. The V end was cut by 5 bases, the J end by 9 bases, with 11 bases between. The CDR3 has 12 residues. Germline CDR1 reads LGHDT; CDR2 reads YNNKEL (reference sequence). CDR3 in DNA: TGTGCCAGCAGCTACTCAGGTAGCATTCAGTACTTC. This sequence encodes CASSYSGSIQYF.

This clonotype was found a few times. V usage is TRBV5-1 and J usage is TRBJ1-5; D is ambiguous. Germline CDR1 SGHRS, CDR2 YFSETQ. The CDR3 is 15 residues long. Trimming took off 0 bases at V and 4 bases at J, with 11 bases between the two ends. The CDR3 DNA reads TGCGCCAGCAGCTTGGAGTCCGGGGTTAATCAGCCCCAGCATTTT. Protein sequence: CASSLESGVNQPQHF.

This sequence joins TRBV29-1 and TRBJ1-1; the D is unclear. The CDR3 runs to 11 residues. Deletions cut 3 bases from V and 3 bases from J, with 5 bases between. Germline V CDR1 and CDR2: SQVTM, ANQGSEA. The CDR3 DNA follows: TGCAGCGTTGAGTTTGACACTGAAGCTTTCTTT. Amino acid sequence: CSVEFDTEAFF. The full variable domain, completed using reference TRBV29-1 and TRBJ1-1, is SAVISQKPSRDICQRGTSLTIQCQVDSQVTMMFWYRQQPGQSLTLIATANQGSEATYESGFVIDKFPISRPNLTFSTLTVSNMSPEDSSIYLCSVEFDTEAFFGQGTRLTVV.

In its sample, this clonotype was seen a few times. This chain uses TRBV2 with TRBJ2-5; 9 bases are a match to TRBD2. The J segment lost 3 bases and the V segment lost 6 bases, leaving 8 bases of the junction unmatched. This CDR3 is built from 15 residues. The germline V gene encodes CDR1 SNHLY and CDR2 FYNNEI. The CDR3 DNA is TGTGCCAGCAGGATAGCGGGGGTGACTAAAGAGACCCAGTACTTC. This gives the protein CASRIAGVTKETQYF.

This chain connects TRBV5-5 to TRBJ2-3; maybe TRBD2 (6 bases). Trimming removed 4 bases at V and 6 bases at J, with 12 bases between. CDR3 length: 13 amino acids. CDR1 is SGHKS and CDR2 is YYEKEE in the germline V gene (reference sequence). The CDR3 loop is CASSGTCCDTQYF. CDR3 nucleotide sequence: TGTGCCAGCAGCGGGACTTGTTGCGATACGCAGTATTTT.

This clonotype was seen more than once but under ten times. The gene calls are TRBV6-2 or TRBV6-3 and TRBJ2-5, with a weak D call TRBD2 (6 bases). Trimming took 6 bases from V and 0 from J, leaving 11 bases between them. This CDR3 contains 14 residues. The germline gives CDR1 MNHEY, CDR2 SVGEGT. The chain's CDR3 is CASRPGEYQETQYF. In nucleotides, the CDR3 is TGTGCCAGCAGACCGGGGGAGTACCAAGAGACCCAGTACTTC.

This clonotype was found a few times. This chain joins TRBV10-3 and TRBJ1-3; D gene unclear. From germline, CDR1 is ENHRY and CDR2 SYGVKD. This CDR3 contains 13 residues. V was cut by 8 bases and J by 0 bases, with 8 bases left in between. The CDR3 is CAIRALSGNTIYF. The CDR3 DNA follows: TGTGCCATCCGGGCCCTCTCTGGAAACACCATATATTTT.

This chain connects TRBV9 to TRBJ2-7; 7 bases fit TRBD1. The CDR3 loop spans 17 amino acids. Germline CDR1 is SGDLS and CDR2 is YYNGEE. After removal of 4 bases from V and 3 bases from J, the junction contained 16 bases not matched to a gene. CDR3 nucleotides: TGTGCCAGCAGCCCCCATACCGCCGGGACAGCAAACTACGAGCAGTACTTC. Amino acids: CASSPHTAGTANYEQYF.

The rearrangement uses TRBV13 and TRBJ2-7; tentative D call: TRBD2 (6 bases). Trimming took 4 bases from V and 3 from J, leaving 13 bases between them. This CDR3 contains 14 residues. CDR1 and CDR2 from the germline V gene are PRHDT and FYEKMQ (reference sequence). The DNA of the CDR3 is TGTGCCAGCAGCTCGGGACTGAGTTACTACGAGCAGTACTTC. This sequence encodes CASSSGLSYYEQYF.

The V call is TRBV6-4, the J call TRBJ2-5; D gene uncertain. The J call is in doubt because the DNA end fits TRBJ2-1 better. CDR3 length: 15 residues. Per germline, CDR1 MRHNA and CDR2 SNTAGT. The CDR3 reads CASSAVRASNSEQFF. The CDR3 DNA follows: TGTGCCAGCAGTGCTGTAAGGGCTAGTAATAGTGAGCAGTTCTTC.

This sequence joins TRBV19 and TRBJ1-2; TRBD1 might be the D (5 bases). This CDR3 is 17 amino acids long. V was pared by 5 bases and J by 7 bases, with 26 bases between. Germline V CDR1 and CDR2: LNHDA, SQIVND (reference sequence). The CDR3 sequence: CASSPILEGTTRSGYTF. The CDR3 coding sequence is TGTGCCAGTAGTCCTATACTGGAAGGGACGACTCGGTCTGGCTACACCTTC.

V is TRBV29-1 and J is TRBJ2-5, with TRBD1 as a possible D gene (5 bases). There are 16 residues in the CDR3. V lost 5 bases and J 5 bases, leaving 24 bases between the germline ends. Per germline, CDR1 SQVTM and CDR2 ANQGSEA. The CDR3 loop reads CSVRTRKNSLGETQYF. Here the CDR3 DNA reads TGCAGCGTTCGGACACGCAAGAACTCTCTGGGGGAGACCCAGTACTTC.

This rearrangement joins TRBV12-3 or TRBV12-4 to TRBJ2-3, with 8 bases identical to TRBD1. The V segment lost 6 bases and the J segment 1 base; nucleotides outside the gene matches: 6. CDR3 size: 15 residues. This CDR3 is CASSLRGPGTDTQYF. In DNA form, the CDR3 reads TGTGCCAGCAGCCTCAGGGGGCCTGGCACAGATACGCAGTATTTT.